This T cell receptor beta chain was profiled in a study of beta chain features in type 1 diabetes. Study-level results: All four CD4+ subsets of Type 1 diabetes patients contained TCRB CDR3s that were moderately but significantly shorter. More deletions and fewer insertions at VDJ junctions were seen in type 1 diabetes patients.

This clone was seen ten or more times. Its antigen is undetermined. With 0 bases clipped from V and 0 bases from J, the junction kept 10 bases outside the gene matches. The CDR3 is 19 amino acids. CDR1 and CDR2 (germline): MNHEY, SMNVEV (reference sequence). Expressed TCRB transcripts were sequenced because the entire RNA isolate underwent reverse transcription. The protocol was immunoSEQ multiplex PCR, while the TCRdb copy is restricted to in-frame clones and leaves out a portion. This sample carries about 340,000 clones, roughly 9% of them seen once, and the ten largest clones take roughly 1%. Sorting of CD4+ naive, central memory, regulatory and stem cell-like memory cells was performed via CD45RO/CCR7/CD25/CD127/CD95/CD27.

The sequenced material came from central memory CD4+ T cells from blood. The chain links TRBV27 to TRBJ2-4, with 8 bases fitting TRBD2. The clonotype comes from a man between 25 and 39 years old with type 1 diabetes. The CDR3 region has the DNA TGTGCCAGCAGTTTATCGTCGAGCGGGAGTACACTAGCCAAAAACATTCAGTACTTC. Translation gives CASSLSSSGSTLAKNIQYF.